This T cell receptor beta chain is drawn from a study of blood T cell repertoires in COVID-19. Study-wide background: Acute-phase and convalescent COVID-19 samples originated in the United States, Italy and Spain.

The CDR3 has 13 residues. Germline CDR1 reads MGHRA; CDR2 reads YSYEKL. V lost 4 bases to trimming and J lost 8 bases, with 12 bases between them. Clones were read by immunoSEQ multiplex PCR, and TCRdb kept only the in-frame ones, dropping some. The sample has about 240,000 clones, approximately 82% seen once. The sequence came from a man younger than 40 who had recovered from COVID-19. Input material: peripheral blood. The chain joins TRBV4-1 to TRBJ1-5; D not resolved. The CDR3 coding sequence is TGCGCCAGCAGCCTGTCGCGACTCGAGCCCCAGCATTTT. Its translation: CASSLSRLEPQHF.